This TCR beta chain is drawn from a study of GPR56 and killer-like receptors on CD4 memory cells (dated by TCRdb to 2018 to 2020). Looking at the study overall: It was proposed in the study that human CD4+ memory T-cell differentiation and cytokine production potential are marked by progressive acquisition of KLRB1, KLRG1, GPR56 and then KLRF1. The healthy blood donors were described in the study as age-matched to the liver disease patients, whose median age was roughly 70 years.

The CDR3 runs 14 residues from the cysteine to the phenylalanine. No DNA appears here. From a lookup of the germline V gene, CDR1 and CDR2 are SGHVS and FNYEAQ. Sequencing used an Illumina HiSeq 2500. Sequencing libraries were built by amplifying the recombined TCRbeta locus with a previously published PCR protocol. As for the original processing: Reads whose average quality score was below 30 were removed, and the reads that remained were processed with IMSEQ. Each clonotype was defined by Vbeta gene, Jbeta gene and CDR3 amino acid sequence. The Morisita-Horn index, computed on the top 100 expanded clones, was used to quantify repertoire overlap between populations. Renyi diversity profiles calculated on the top 100 expanded clones were used to evaluate clonal diversity. After the reads were reprocessed by TCRdb, one entry was made per CDR3 protein sequence, with no DNA. TCRdb, not the original authors, processed these V and J calls. This sample's table contains around 2,000 distinct CDR3 sequences. The ten most abundant clones make up approximately 4% of the sample.

Results the study describes overall, beyond this receptor: Rather than full repertoires, the diversity and similarity analyses used only the 100 most expanded clones in each population. Clonal frequency was low in the marker-negative population and rose progressively along the proposed pathway, while TCRbeta diversity fell correspondingly. TCR repertoires overlapped especially between the late populations 4 and 5, and partly population 3. The authors took the finding that clones dominating late populations 4 and 5 were also present in early populations 1 and 2 as evidence for linear differentiation.

To note about this clonotype: Its recognized antigen is unknown.

Prior to TCRbeta sequencing, five KLR/GPR56-defined CD4+ populations were enriched by fluorescence-activated cell sorting. To test a linear memory differentiation pathway, TCRbeta repertoires were sequenced from five CD4+ T-cell subsets defined by expression of KLRB1, KLRG1, GPR56 and KLRF1. TCR-sequenced cells came from peripheral blood of healthy control individuals, reported as five donors in the TCRbeta analysis figure. Heparinized peripheral blood was collected, and every sample was processed within one hour of being retrieved. Blood was diluted 1:2 in PBS, and peripheral blood mononuclear cells were then isolated from the diluted blood at room temperature by Biocoll density gradient centrifugation. Before flow sorting, CD4+ T cells were magnetically enriched from freshly isolated PBMCs using anti-CD4 MicroBeads. A BD FACSAria II was used to sort CD4+ T cells enriched from PBMCs of healthy donors according to marker expression. Surface staining used anti-KLRB1 clone 191B8, anti-KLRF1 clone 4A4.D10 and anti-KLRG1 clone REA261 antibodies from Miltenyi Biotec.

The rearranged chain carries TRBV7-6 and TRBJ2-2; TCRdb's assignment of TRBD2 cannot be checked, as there is no DNA. The sequenced sample consisted of memory CD4+ T cells from blood. The sequence came from a human donor in good health. For the CDR3, the sequence is CASSPSGEVGELFF.